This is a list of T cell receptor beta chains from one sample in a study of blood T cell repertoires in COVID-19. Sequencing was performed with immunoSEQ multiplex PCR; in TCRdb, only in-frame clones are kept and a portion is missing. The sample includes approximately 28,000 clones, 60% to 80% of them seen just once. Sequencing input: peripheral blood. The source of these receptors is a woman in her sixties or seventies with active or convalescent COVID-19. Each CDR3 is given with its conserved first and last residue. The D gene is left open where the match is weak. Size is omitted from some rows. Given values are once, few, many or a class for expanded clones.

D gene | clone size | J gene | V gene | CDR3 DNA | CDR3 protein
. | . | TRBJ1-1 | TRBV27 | TGTGCCAGCAGTTTACGCGGACAGTATGAAGCTTTCTTT | CASSLRGQYEAFF
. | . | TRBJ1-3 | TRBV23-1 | TGCGCCAGCAGTCAATCCTCCAGGGGAAGTGGAAACACCATATATTTT | CASSQSSRGSGNTIYF
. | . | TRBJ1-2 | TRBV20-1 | TGCAGTGCTAGGAAGGGGGATGGCTACACCTTC | CSARKGDGYTF
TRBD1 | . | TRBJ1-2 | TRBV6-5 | TGTGCCAGCAGTTCGCCGGGACAGACTAACTATGGCTACACCTTC | CASSSPGQTNYGYTF
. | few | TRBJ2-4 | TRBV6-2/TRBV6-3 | TGTGCCAGCAGTTACGACAGGGCCAAAAACATTCAGTACTTC | CASSYDRAKNIQYF
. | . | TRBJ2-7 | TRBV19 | TGTGCCAGTTCCGGGAACTTCTACTCCCACGAGCAGTACTTC | CASSGNFYSHEQYF
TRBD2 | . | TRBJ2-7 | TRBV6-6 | TGTGCCAGCAGTCGACTAGCGGTCGGGGTTGGCTCCTACGAGCAGTACTTC | CASSRLAVGVGSYEQYF
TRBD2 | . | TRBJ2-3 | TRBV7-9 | TGTGCCAGCAGCTTTCCACTGGGGGGGGAGACAGATACGCAGTATTTT | CASSFPLGGETDTQYF
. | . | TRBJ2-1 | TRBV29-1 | TGCAGCGTTGAGGGGGGGCAGAGCTCCTACAATGAGCAGTTCTTC | CSVEGGQSSYNEQFF
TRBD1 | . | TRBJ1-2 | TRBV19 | TGTGCCAGTAGTATGGGGCAGGGGGCCGGGCCCCTTTATGGCTACACCTTC | CASSMGQGAGPLYGYTF
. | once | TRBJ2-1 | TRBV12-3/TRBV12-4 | TGTGCCAGCAAGCTAGAGACCTACAATGAGCAGTTCTTC | CASKLETYNEQFF
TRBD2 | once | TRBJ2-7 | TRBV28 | TGTGCCAGCAGTCCCGTAGCGGGAGTGCGGGAGCAGTACTTC | CASSPVAGVREQYF
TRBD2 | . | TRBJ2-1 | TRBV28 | TGTGCCAGCAGTACCCCTTGGACTAGCGGGAAACCCAATGAGCAGTTCTTC | CASSTPWTSGKPNEQFF
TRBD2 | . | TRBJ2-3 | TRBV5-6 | TGTGCCAGCAGCCCCTCGACTAGCAGAAGCACAGATACGCAGTATTTT | CASSPSTSRSTDTQYF
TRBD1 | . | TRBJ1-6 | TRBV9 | TGTGCCAGCAGCGTAGAGGGACAGGGGAATTCACCCCTCCACTTT | CASSVEGQGNSPLHF
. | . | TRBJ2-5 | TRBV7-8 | TGTGCCAGCAGCCTAGGACAGTTGGCTAGAGAGACCCAGTACTTC | CASSLGQLARETQYF
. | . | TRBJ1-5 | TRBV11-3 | TGTGCCAGCAGCTTAGCCCCGGGACACGGTCATAGCAATCAGCCCCAGCATTTT | CASSLAPGHGHSNQPQHF
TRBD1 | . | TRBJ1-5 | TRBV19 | TGTGCCAGTAGCACCGGACAGGTGGGTCAGCCCCAGCATTTT | CASSTGQVGQPQHF
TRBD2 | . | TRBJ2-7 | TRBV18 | TGTGCCAGCTCACCCGGGAGCGGGAGCAGGCGCGAGCAGTACTTC | CASSPGSGSRREQYF
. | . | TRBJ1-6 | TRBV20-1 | TGCAGTGCTAGTCCGAGAAGCTCCTATAATTCACCCCTCCACTTT | CSASPRSSYNSPLHF
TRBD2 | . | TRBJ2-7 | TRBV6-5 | TGTGCCAGCAATCTAGCGGGAGGACCCTACGAGCAGTACTTC | CASNLAGGPYEQYF
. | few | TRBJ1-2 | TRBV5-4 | TGTGCCAGCAGCTTGGCTCCCGGACAGACCTATGGCTACACCTTC | CASSLAPGQTYGYTF
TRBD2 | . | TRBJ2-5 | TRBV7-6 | TGTGCCAGCAGCTCTACTAGCGGGGGGTTCCAAGAGACCCAGTACTTC | CASSSTSGGFQETQYF
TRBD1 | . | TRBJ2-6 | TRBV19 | TGTGCCAGTACCCTTACAGGGGGCGCTGGGGCCAACGTCCTGACTTTC | CASTLTGGAGANVLTF
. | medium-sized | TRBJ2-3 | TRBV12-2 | TGTGCAAGTCGCTTAGCTCCTAGCGGACCAAGCACAGATACGCAGTATTTT | CASRLAPSGPSTDTQYF
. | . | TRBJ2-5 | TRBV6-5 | TGTGCCAGCAGTTACTCGTTCCGGTGGGGGGAGGAGACCCAGTACTTC | CASSYSFRWGEETQYF
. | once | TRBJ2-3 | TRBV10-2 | TGCGCCAGCAGGAACTCCCCAGATACGCAGTATTTT | CASRNSPDTQYF
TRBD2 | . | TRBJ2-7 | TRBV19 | TGTGCCAGTAGCCCGACTAGCGGGAGTCCCTCCGTTTACGAGCAGTACTTC | CASSPTSGSPSVYEQYF
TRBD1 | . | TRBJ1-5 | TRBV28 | TGTGCCAGCAGCCCGGGGACAGGGGAAAGTCAGCCCCAGCATTTT | CASSPGTGESQPQHF
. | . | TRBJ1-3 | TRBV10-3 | TGTGCCATCAATGGGGCAGGGATAAGCTCTGGAAACACCATATATTTT | CAINGAGISSGNTIYF
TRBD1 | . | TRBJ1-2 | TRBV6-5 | TGTGCCAGCAGTCCAACAGGGGAAGAAAACTATGGCTACACCTTC | CASSPTGEENYGYTF
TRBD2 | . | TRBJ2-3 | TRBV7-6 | TGTGCCAGCAGCATCGGACTAGCGGGGGGGCTAACAGCAGATACGCAGTATTTT | CASSIGLAGGLTADTQYF
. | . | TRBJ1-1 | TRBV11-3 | TGTGCCAGCAGCTTCAGGGTCATGAACACTGAAGCTTTCTTT | CASSFRVMNTEAFF
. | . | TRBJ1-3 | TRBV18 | TGTGCCAGCCCGGAGGCCTCTGGAAACACCATATATTTT | CASPEASGNTIYF
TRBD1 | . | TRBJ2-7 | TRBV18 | TGTGCCAGCTCAGGTATGGGGAACAGGGGCGGCCGCACCTACGAGCAGTACTTC | CASSGMGNRGGRTYEQYF
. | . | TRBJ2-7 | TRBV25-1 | TGTGCCAGCAGTGCAGGGCCACACGAGCAGTACTTC | CASSAGPHEQYF
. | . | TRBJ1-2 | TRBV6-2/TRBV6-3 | TGTGCCAGCAGCCAGGGGACTCAGGGTGGCTACACCTTC | CASSQGTQGGYTF
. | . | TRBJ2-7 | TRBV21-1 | TGTGCCAGCAGCAAAGTATCGGGGTTCGGGCAGCGTGGTTGGCGAGAGCAGTACTTC | CASSKVSGFGQRGWREQYF
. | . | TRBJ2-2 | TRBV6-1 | TGTGCCAGCAGTGAAGCGTGGCAGGCGATGAACACCGGGGAGCTGTTTTTT | CASSEAWQAMNTGELFF
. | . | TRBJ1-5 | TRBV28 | TGTGCCAGCAGCCCCCCGGGGTCGGGCAATCAGCCCCAGCATTTT | CASSPPGSGNQPQHF
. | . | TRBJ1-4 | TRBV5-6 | TGTGCCAGCAGCTTCCGTTATGAGCAAATTAATGAAAAACTGTTTTTT | CASSFRYEQINEKLFF
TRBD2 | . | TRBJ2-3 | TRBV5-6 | TGTGCCAGCAGCTGGGAGCGGGGGACGCAGTATTTT | CASSWERGTQYF
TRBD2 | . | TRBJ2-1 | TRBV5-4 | TGTGCCAGCAGCTTGAAGAGGGCGGGAGGTGAGCAGTTCTTC | CASSLKRAGGEQFF
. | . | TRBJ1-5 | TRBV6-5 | TGTGCCAGTAGGGGGGGGGCTAGTCAGCCCCAGCATTTT | CASRGGASQPQHF
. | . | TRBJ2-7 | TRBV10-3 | TGTGCCATCAGTGAACTCGTAAGCGAGCAGTACTTC | CAISELVSEQYF
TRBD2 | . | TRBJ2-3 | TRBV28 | TGTGCCAGCAGTTTATCGCGCGGGAGCACGCAGTATTTT | CASSLSRGSTQYF
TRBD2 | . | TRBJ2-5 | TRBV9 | TGTGCCAGCAGCGCGGGAGGGTGGCCGCAAGAGACCCAGTACTTC | CASSAGGWPQETQYF
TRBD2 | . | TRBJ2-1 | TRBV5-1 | TGCGCCAGCAGCTTGGCGACTAGCGGGAGGGCCTACAATGAGCAGTTCTTC | CASSLATSGRAYNEQFF
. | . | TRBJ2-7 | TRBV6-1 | TGTGCCAGCAGTGAGAACTCGCGCTACGAGCAGTACTTC | CASSENSRYEQYF
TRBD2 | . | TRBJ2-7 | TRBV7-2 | TGTGCCAGCAGCCCCCACGCGAGGCTAGCGGGGTCCTACGAGCAGTACTTC | CASSPHARLAGSYEQYF
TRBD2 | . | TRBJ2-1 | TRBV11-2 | TGTGCCAGCAGCTTAGCCCTACTAGCGGCGAGCTCCTACAATGAGCAGTTCTTC | CASSLALLAASSYNEQFF
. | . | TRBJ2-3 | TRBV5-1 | TGCGCCAGCAGCCCGATCCAGGGCAAAGGCACAGATACGCAGTATTTT | CASSPIQGKGTDTQYF
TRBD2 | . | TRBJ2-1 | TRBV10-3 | TGTGCCATCAAACGGCTAGCGGCCTACAATGAGCAGTTCTTC | CAIKRLAAYNEQFF
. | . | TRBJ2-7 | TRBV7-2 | TGTGCCAGCAGCTTAGTCAGCTCCTACGAGCAGTACTTC | CASSLVSSYEQYF
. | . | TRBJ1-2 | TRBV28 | TGTGCCAGCAGTTTATTAGACATAAGGGGCTACACCTTC | CASSLLDIRGYTF
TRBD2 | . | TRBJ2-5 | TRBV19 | TGTGCCAGTAGTACTCCGGGACTAGCGGGCCAAACAGAGACCCAGTACTTC | CASSTPGLAGQTETQYF
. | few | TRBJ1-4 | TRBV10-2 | TGCGCCAGCAGTGACAGTGTCACGGGTGAAAAACTGTTTTTT | CASSDSVTGEKLFF
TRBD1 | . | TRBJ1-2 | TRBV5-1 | TGCGCCAGCGTCCCGGGACAGGGTGGAGCTAACTATGGCTACACCTTC | CASVPGQGGANYGYTF